This TCR beta chain was identified during a study of CD8+CD57+ T cells in acquired aplastic anemia. Genomic DNA constituted the template upon which TCR beta VDJ and CDR3 profiling was performed. In TCRdb, the reads were re-called with MiXCR into one record per CDR3 protein. The top ten hold 15% to 20% of the sample, which has 210,000 or so distinct CDR3 sequences, over 40% seen once. Individuals selected for sequencing had exhibited CD8+CD57+ cell expansion on flow cytometry. Study outcomes and limitations: Overlapping CD8+ CDR3 repertoires of patients and controls contained under 35 shared sequences.

The V gene's germline CDR1 is SGDLS and CDR2 YYNGEE. The CDR3 totals 13 residues. With 0 bases removed from V and 2 bases from J, the gap between germline ends came to 4 bases. About this clonotype: Its antigen is not identified.

This clonotype was sampled from a human donor with aplastic anemia. Material: sorted CD4+, CD8+, or CD8+CD57+ T cells (not recorded which) from PBMCs. The chain combines TRBV9 with TRBJ2-3; D call uncertain. The CDR3 DNA follows: TGTGCCAGCAGCGTAGGGATCACAGATACGCAGTATTTT. As protein: CASSVGITDTQYF.